This entry lists 16 T cell receptor beta chains sequenced from one sample in a study of shared clonotypes between healthy human individuals. The protocol was immunoSEQ multiplex PCR, while the TCRdb copy is restricted to in-frame clones and leaves out a portion. Of more than 900,000 clones listed, more than 75% are singletons. The sequenced sample consisted of memory CD4+ T cells from PBMCs. The subset here: CD45RA-negative fraction. These receptors were obtained from a young man in good health. Some clones in this sample may be carry-over from other donors' samples.

A remark on this clone: This likely came from a read error, as a far larger clone is one base away. The same CDR3 is also encoded by other DNA sequences in this sample. The CDR3 DNA reads TGTGCCTGGAGCGCTTTTTGGGGGGGAATGAACACTGAAGCCTTCTTT. It is translated as CAWSAFWGGMNTEAFF. The chain has TRBV30 and TRBJ1-1, with D perhaps matching TRBD1 (5 bases). The CDR3 spans 16 residues. Germline assignment: CDR1 GTSNPN and CDR2 SVGIG (reference sequence).

This sequence joins TRBV7-8 and TRBJ1-2; perhaps TRBD1 as D (6 bases). Germline CDR1 is SGHVS and CDR2 is FQNEAQ. V was pared by 5 bases and J by 8 bases, with 18 bases between. CDR3 length equals 14 residues. CDR3 coding DNA: TGTGCCAGCAGCCCGACGGAGGGGGGGCCGGGCTACACCTTC. It encodes CASSPTEGGPGYTF.

This clone was counted only a few times. The V call is TRBV28, the J call TRBJ1-3, with D maybe TRBD1 (5 bases). Germline V lookup: CDR1 MDHEN, CDR2 SYDVKM. The CDR3 totals 16 residues. V gave up 6 bases and J gave up 1 base, with 16 bases separating them. The CDR3 sequence is CASSRGGSSSGNTIYF. The CDR3, as DNA: TGTGCCAGCAGCCGCGGGGGGTCTAGTTCTGGAAACACCATATATTTT.

The rearrangement uses TRBV7-2 and TRBJ2-2; D is uncertain. Germline assignment: CDR1 SGHTA and CDR2 FQGNSA. Trimming shortened V by 5 bases and J by 0 bases, and 13 bases separated the two germline ends. The CDR3 has 16 residues. The CDR3 sequence: CASSPLAVTNTGELFF. CDR3 nucleotide sequence: TGTGCCAGCAGCCCTCTTGCGGTGACGAACACCGGGGAGCTGTTTTTT.

The chain combines TRBV11-1 with TRBJ1-3; a possible D gene is TRBD1 (6 bases). The V end was cut by 5 bases, the J end by 4 bases, with 24 bases between. The germline CDR1 and CDR2 sequences are SGHAT and FQDESV (reference sequence). The CDR3 loop spans 18 amino acids. The CDR3 spells CASSLCPRGGSRGNTIYF. In nucleotides, the CDR3 is TGTGCCAGCAGCCTATGCCCAAGGGGGGGATCGAGAGGAAACACCATATATTTT.

V is TRBV4-3 and J is TRBJ1-1; 9 bases agree with TRBD1. The V gene end was trimmed by 1 base and the J gene end by 6 bases; junction bases not matched to a gene: 9. There are 16 residues in the CDR3. The V gene's germline CDR1 is LGHNA and CDR2 YSLEER. The CDR3 sequence: CASSQALTGGRSEAFF. CDR3 DNA sequence: TGCGCCAGCAGCCAAGCACTAACAGGGGGCAGGTCTGAAGCTTTCTTT.

V and J are TRBV27 and TRBJ1-2; a possible D gene is TRBD1 (6 bases). Germline CDR1 MNHEY, CDR2 SMNVEV (reference sequence). This CDR3 has 12 amino acids. V was clipped by 5 bases and J by 5 bases, with 9 bases between them. The CDR3: CASSMTGYGYTF. The CDR3 DNA sequence: TGTGCCAGCAGTATGACAGGATATGGCTACACCTTC.

The chain is built from TRBV25-1 and TRBJ1-5; possibly TRBD1 for D (6 bases). There are 14 residues in the CDR3. CDR1 and CDR2 from the germline V gene are MGHDK and SYGVNS. V was pared by 6 bases and J by 9 bases, with 18 bases between. CDR3 sequence: CASSTATSQGPQHF. The DNA for the CDR3 is TGTGCCAGCAGCACCGCTACTTCACAGGGGCCCCAGCATTTT.

Note on this clone: Other DNA sequences within the sample encode an identical CDR3. The V call is TRBV4-1, the J call TRBJ2-5, with D possibly TRBD2 on 6 matching bases. CDR3 length equals 14 residues. CDR1 and CDR2 (germline): MGHRA, YSYEKL. V lost 1 base and J 4 bases, leaving 10 bases between the germline ends. CDR3 region: CASSQGPGVETQYF. DNA of the CDR3: TGCGCCAGCAGCCAAGGCCCGGGAGTAGAGACCCAGTACTTC.

The chain is built from TRBV5-4 and TRBJ2-7; D might be TRBD1 (5 bases). The CDR3 is made up of 13 amino acids. Germline-derived CDR1 and CDR2 are SGHNT and YYREEE (reference sequence). Deletions cut 1 base from V and 5 bases from J, with 10 bases between. The CDR3 DNA sequence: TGTGCCAGCAGCTTGAATAAGGGGAACGAGCAGTACTTC. Protein product: CASSLNKGNEQYF.

This chain uses TRBV7-8 with TRBJ2-1; 7 bases are a match to TRBD2. The CDR3 extends over 15 amino acids. Trimming removed 4 bases from V and 2 bases from J; junction bases left unmatched: 5. Germline V gene sequence: CDR1 SGHVS, CDR2 FQNEAQ. This CDR3 reads CASSSSGTTYNEQFF. CDR3 coding DNA: TGTGCCAGCAGCTCCTCCGGGACTACCTACAATGAGCAGTTCTTC.

The J gene is TRBJ2-7, the V gene TRBV29-1; 13 nucleotides match TRBD2. This CDR3 is 16 amino acids long. Germline V gene data show CDR1 as SQVTM and CDR2 as ANQGSEA. With 3 bases clipped from V and 6 bases from J, the junction kept 11 bases outside the gene matches. The CDR3 bases are TGCAGCGTTGATTTGGGACTAGCGGGGCAATTTAGCGAGCAGTACTTC. This translates into CSVDLGLAGQFSEQYF.

The chain joins TRBV10-3 to TRBJ2-2, with D maybe TRBD2 (5 bases). V lost 4 bases, J lost 5 bases, and 14 bases lay in between. CDR1 and CDR2 (germline): ENHRY, SYGVKD. CDR3 length: 15 amino acids. CDR3 in amino acids: CAISVSSGKTGELFF. The CDR3 nucleotides read TGTGCCATCAGTGTCAGCAGCGGTAAAACCGGGGAGCTGTTTTTT.

This clone was observed a handful of times. The V and J genes are TRBV11-2 and TRBJ1-4; D might be TRBD1 (5 bases). Germline V CDR1 and CDR2: SGHAT, FQNNGV. This CDR3 is built from 16 residues. Trimming shortened V by 5 bases and J by 0 bases, and 13 bases separated the two germline ends. In DNA form, the CDR3 reads TGTGCCAGCAGCCTCGCCGGGGGGGCAACTAATGAAAAACTGTTTTTT. Its protein product is CASSLAGGATNEKLFF.

The V and J genes are TRBV10-3 and TRBJ2-5; the D gene is possibly TRBD2 (6 bases). Trimming pared 2 bases from V and 2 bases from J, leaving 9 bases between. CDR3 size: 14 residues. Germline CDR1 and CDR2: ENHRY and SYGVKD. CDR3 sequence: CAISEGREQETQYF. CDR3 DNA sequence: TGTGCCATCAGTGAGGGGCGGGAACAAGAGACCCAGTACTTC.

V usage is TRBV2 and J usage is TRBJ2-1; 10 bases agree with TRBD2. CDR1 is SNHLY and CDR2 is FYNNEI in the germline V gene. The CDR3 is made up of 17 amino acids. V dropped 4 bases and J dropped 1; count of bases not matched to a gene: 7. The CDR3 protein is CASSAPGLATSYNEQFF. The CDR3 bases are TGTGCCAGCAGTGCCCCGGGACTAGCGACGTCCTACAATGAGCAGTTCTTC.